This TCR beta chain was captured by sequencing in a study of blood T cell repertoires in COVID-19. Only in-frame clones appear in the TCRdb table, and some are missing; sequencing was by immunoSEQ multiplex PCR. The data contain under 85,000 clones, roughly four fifths of them singletons. Germline V lookup: CDR1 GTSNPN, CDR2 SVGIG (reference sequence). Losses at the gene ends were 3 bases for V and 4 bases for J; bases not matched to a gene: 8. There are 16 residues in the CDR3. Sequences were obtained from peripheral blood. This receptor was obtained from a man aged 45 to 65 with acute or convalescent COVID-19. The chain recombines TRBV30 with TRBJ1-3; 11 positions agree with TRBD1. The CDR3 nucleotides are TGTGCCTGGAGGAGGACAGGGGGCAGGGGAGGAAACACCATATATTTT. It codes for CAWRRTGGRGGNTIYF.